These 25 T cell receptor beta chains came from one sample sequenced in a study of T cell responses to AZD1222 COVID-19 vaccine. Assay: immunoSEQ multiplex PCR; the TCRdb copy retains only in-frame clones and omits some. Seen here are approximately 200,000 clones, just over 85% observed once, and the top ten hold 7.7%. Sample: peripheral blood, taken on day 0 of AZD1222 vaccination. These receptors were collected from an adult in good health.

The rearrangement uses TRBV9 and TRBJ2-3; D might be TRBD2 (6 bases). From germline, CDR1 is SGDLS and CDR2 YYNGEE. The CDR3 loop spans 15 amino acids. V was trimmed by 0 bases and J by 4 bases, leaving 12 bases between them. The CDR3: CASSVAQLASDTQYF. The DNA of the CDR3 is TGTGCCAGCAGCGTAGCTCAACTAGCCTCAGATACGCAGTATTTT.

The chain links TRBV7-3 to TRBJ2-2, with 9 positions matching TRBD1. This CDR3 contains 15 residues. Trimming took 5 bases from V and 3 from J; bases not matched to a gene: 4. Germline V gives CDR1 SGHTA, CDR2 FQGTGA. CDR3 loop: CASSPQGADTGELFF. For the CDR3, the DNA is TGTGCCAGCAGCCCACAGGGGGCGGACACCGGGGAGCTGTTTTTT.

This clone was detected only a few times. V and J are TRBV4-2 and TRBJ2-7; 7 nucleotides agree with TRBD1. With V trimmed by 0 bases and J by 0 bases, 2 bases remained unmatched. CDR3 size: 15 residues. Germline CDR1 is LGHNA and CDR2 is YNFKEQ. CDR3 loop: CASSQEGDSSYEQYF. CDR3 bases: TGTGCCAGCAGCCAAGAAGGGGACAGCTCCTACGAGCAGTACTTC.

V usage is TRBV18 and J usage is TRBJ2-5; D assignment may be TRBD1 or TRBD2 (5 bases each). This CDR3 is built from 15 residues. V lost 3 bases and J lost 8, with 19 bases in between. CDR1 and CDR2 from the germline V gene are KGHSH and LQKENI. The CDR3 DNA reads TGTGCCAGCTCACCCGGGACGGACCCAAGAGATACCCAGTACTTC. Amino acids: CASSPGTDPRDTQYF.

The CDR3 sequence: CASNPPTNTGELFF. The CDR3 nucleotides are TGCGCCAGTAACCCCCCAACGAACACCGGGGAGCTGTTTTTT. The chain has TRBV5-1 and TRBJ2-2; D is undetermined. V shed 8 bases and J shed 0 bases, with 11 bases lying between them. Germline-derived CDR1 and CDR2 are SGHRS and YFSETQ. The CDR3 is 14 residues long.

CDR3 residues: CASSLRGGQGNTDTQYF. CDR3 DNA: TGTGCCAGCAGCTTAAGAGGCGGACAGGGCAACACAGATACGCAGTATTTT. The genes are TRBV7-9 and TRBJ2-3; 8 nucleotides line up with TRBD1. CDR3 length equals 17 residues. The trim removed 2 bases at V and 2 bases at J, leaving 9 bases unmatched. Germline CDR1 reads SEHNR; CDR2 reads FQNEAQ (reference sequence).

The chain joins TRBV7-5 to TRBJ1-5; the table gives TRBD1 as D, unverified against the DNA. TRBV7-5 is a pseudogene segment. This CDR3 contains 16 residues. The CDR3 region is CVRTRTEPLSNQPQHF. The DNA for the CDR3 is TGTGTCAGAACCCGGACAGAACCCCTTAGCAATCAGCCCCAGCATTTT.

This rearrangement joins TRBV19 to TRBJ1-1; 9 bases line up with TRBD1. V shed 6 bases and J 4 bases; nucleotides not matched to a gene: 6. The germline gives CDR1 LNHDA, CDR2 SQIVND (reference sequence). The CDR3 is 14 residues long. The CDR3 bases are TGTGCCAGTAGGATTACAGGGGGCGGCACTGAAGCTTTCTTT. Translating gives CASRITGGGTEAFF.

The chain is built from TRBV2 and TRBJ1-2; 7 bases align to TRBD1. CDR3 size: 14 residues. From germline, CDR1 is SNHLY and CDR2 FYNNEI. J was trimmed by 6 bases and V by 3 bases; bases with no gene match: 7. The CDR3 spells CASSDLDREDGYTF. The CDR3, as DNA: TGTGCCAGCAGTGACCTAGACAGGGAGGATGGCTACACCTTC.

The gene calls are TRBV5-1 and TRBJ2-5; D is undetermined. V lost 3 bases, J lost 5 bases, and 11 bases lay in between. The germline V gene has CDR1 SGHRS and CDR2 YFSETQ. The CDR3 spans 13 residues. CDR3: CASSSEGYETQYF. Here the CDR3 DNA reads TGCGCCAGCAGCTCCGAAGGGTACGAGACCCAGTACTTC.

The chain recombines TRBV27 with TRBJ1-2; TRBD1 matches at 7 bases. The length of the CDR3 is 15 residues. V shed 0 bases and J 4 bases; nucleotides not matched to a gene: 5. CDR1 MNHEY and CDR2 SMNVEV come from the germline V gene (reference sequence). The CDR3 DNA is TGTGCCAGCAGTTTATCGGCAGGGGGTCTCTATGGCTACACCTTC. This codes for CASSLSAGGLYGYTF.

The chain employs TRBV5-1 and TRBJ2-5; either TRBD1 or TRBD2 may fit D (5 bases each). Deletions cut 0 bases from V and 5 bases from J, with 14 bases between. The CDR3 has 15 amino acids. Germline V gene data show CDR1 as SGHRS and CDR2 as YFSETQ. CDR3: CASSLGGDPGETQYF. The CDR3 nucleotides are TGCGCCAGCAGCTTGGGAGGGGACCCCGGGGAGACCCAGTACTTC.

The V gene is TRBV11-1, the J gene TRBJ2-3; possible D gene TRBD1, 6 bases. The CDR3 consists of 15 residues. Trimming left V 0 bases short and J 2 bases short, with 9 bases between. CDR1 and CDR2 (germline): SGHAT, FQDESV (reference sequence). CDR3 residues: CASSLAWGPTDTQYF. The CDR3 bases are TGTGCCAGCAGCTTAGCATGGGGGCCCACAGATACGCAGTATTTT.

V is TRBV4-1 and J is TRBJ2-7, with D possibly TRBD2 on 5 matching bases. Germline V lookup: CDR1 MGHRA, CDR2 YSYEKL. V lost 1 base and J 3 bases, leaving 13 bases between the germline ends. The CDR3 is 15 residues long. The CDR3 region is CASSQVTGNYYEQYF. CDR3 coding DNA: TGCGCCAGCAGCCAAGTCACCGGGAACTACTACGAGCAGTACTTC.

The V and J genes are TRBV28 and TRBJ1-1; D is uncertain. The V gene lost 7 bases and the J gene lost 4 bases, with 7 bases spanning the gap. This CDR3 is built from 11 residues. Germline lookup yields CDR1 MDHEN and CDR2 SYDVKM. The CDR3 DNA sequence: TGTGCCAGCAAGTTTGCCACTGAAGCTTTCTTT. This codes for CASKFATEAFF.

The chain links TRBV19 to TRBJ1-1, with 8 bases identical to TRBD1. CDR1 LNHDA and CDR2 SQIVND come from the germline V gene (reference sequence). CDR3 length: 15 residues. The V gene end was trimmed by 4 bases and the J gene end by 1 base; junction bases not matched to a gene: 5. The CDR3 region is CASSKQGAQNTEAFF. The CDR3, as DNA: TGTGCCAGTAGTAAGCAGGGGGCGCAGAACACTGAAGCTTTCTTT.

The CDR3 protein is CASSTGTESSGNTIYF. DNA of the CDR3: TGTGCCAGCAGCACAGGGACCGAAAGCTCTGGAAACACCATATATTTT. The chain employs TRBV7-8 and TRBJ1-3, with D possibly matching TRBD1 (6 bases). In germline, CDR1 is SGHVS, CDR2 FQNEAQ. V dropped 5 bases and J dropped 0 bases, with 14 bases sitting between them. This CDR3 has 16 residues.

This clone was observed once. The V call is TRBV6-5, the J call TRBJ1-2, with 7 bases fitting TRBD1. From germline, CDR1 is MNHEY and CDR2 SVGAGI. Trimming cost V 4 bases and J 0 bases; bases outside gene matches: 8. This CDR3 has 16 residues. The CDR3 DNA reads as TGTGCCAGCAGTTCCCGGACAGGAACAGCTAACTATGGCTACACCTTC. Translated, it gives CASSSRTGTANYGYTF.

The V gene is TRBV20-1, the J gene TRBJ2-2; D remains ambiguous. The ends were cut back, 3 bases at V and 11 bases at J, with 10 bases in the middle. The CDR3 is 11 residues long. Germline CDR1 and CDR2: DFQATT and SNEGSKA (reference sequence). The CDR3 loop is CSASRSGELFF. The CDR3 region has the DNA TGCAGTGCTAGCCGTAGTGGCGAGCTGTTTTTT.

The rearrangement uses TRBV30 and TRBJ2-7; D may be TRBD1 or TRBD2 (5 bases each). V shed 4 bases and J shed 0 bases, with 10 bases lying between them. The V gene's germline CDR1 is GTSNPN and CDR2 SVGIG (reference sequence). This CDR3 has 13 amino acids. CDR3 residues: CAWMGRDSYEQYF. The CDR3 bases are TGTGCCTGGATGGGACGGGACTCCTACGAGCAGTACTTC.

The CDR3 nucleotides read TGTGCCAGTAGTGCCGGACAGTTGGAAGCTTTCTTT. Amino acid sequence: CASSAGQLEAFF. The chain joins TRBV19 to TRBJ1-1; perhaps TRBD1 as D (6 bases). Germline-derived CDR1 and CDR2 are LNHDA and SQIVND (reference sequence). The CDR3 length is 12 residues. Trimming took 5 bases from V and 8 from J, leaving 12 bases between them.

The rearrangement uses TRBV4-1 and TRBJ2-1; D is perhaps TRBD1 (5 bases). V was clipped by 2 bases and J by 8 bases, with 7 bases between them. The CDR3 has 12 residues. Germline CDR1 is MGHRA and CDR2 is YSYEKL. CDR3 bases: TGCGCCAGCAGCCAACAGGGTTATGAGCAGTTCTTC. Its translation is CASSQQGYEQFF.

The gene calls are TRBV30 and TRBJ1-3; maybe TRBD1 (6 bases). The germline V gene has CDR1 GTSNPN and CDR2 SVGIG (reference sequence). The CDR3 extends over 14 amino acids. V shed 3 bases and J shed 2 bases, with 11 bases lying between them. This CDR3 reads CAWSVTGPGNTIYF. The CDR3 nucleotides read TGTGCCTGGAGCGTGACAGGACCTGGAAACACCATATATTTT.

The chain employs TRBV15 and TRBJ1-2, with D tentatively TRBD1 (5 bases). Germline assignment: CDR1 LNHNV and CDR2 YYDKDF (reference sequence). The CDR3 is 15 residues long. V was trimmed by 3 bases and J by 2 bases, leaving 13 bases between them. DNA for the CDR3: TGTGCCACCAGCAGTTACCAACGGGGGAACTATGGCTACACCTTC. It codes for CATSSYQRGNYGYTF.

The chain employs TRBV28 and TRBJ1-5, with D possibly being TRBD1 (5 bases). V was cut by 6 bases and J by 6 bases, with 15 bases left in between. Per the germline V gene, CDR1 is MDHEN and CDR2 is SYDVKM. The CDR3 is made up of 14 amino acids. CDR3 coding DNA: TGTGCCAGCAGCAAATCGTGGGGGAGTCAGCCCCAGCATTTT. Its protein product is CASSKSWGSQPQHF.